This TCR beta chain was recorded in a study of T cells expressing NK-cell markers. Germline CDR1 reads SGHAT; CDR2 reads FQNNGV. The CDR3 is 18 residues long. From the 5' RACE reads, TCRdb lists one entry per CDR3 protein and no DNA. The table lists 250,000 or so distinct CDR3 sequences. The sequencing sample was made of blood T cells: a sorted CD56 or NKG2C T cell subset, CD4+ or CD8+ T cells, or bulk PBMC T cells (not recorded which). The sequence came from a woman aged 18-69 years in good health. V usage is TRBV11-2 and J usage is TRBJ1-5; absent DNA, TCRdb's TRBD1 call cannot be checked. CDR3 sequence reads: CASSHTFGTGPLGRPQHF.